The TCR beta chain under discussion was sequenced for a study of T cells in tumors after PD-1 blockade. Study-wide context: Patients received pembrolizumab 200 mg every 3 weeks or cemiplimab 350 mg every 2 weeks. Mean per blood sample: roughly 100,000 templates (roughly 22,000-270,000), around 38,000 unique clonotypes. General observations from the study: Peripheral recruitment is suggested, as some novel exhausted tumor clones were in pre-treatment blood.

The CDR3 loop spans 19 amino acids. The germline CDR1 and CDR2 sequences are SNHLY and FYNNEI. V lost 11 bases to trimming and J lost 0 bases; unmatched junction nucleotides: 21. Assay: immunoSEQ multiplex PCR; the TCRdb copy retains only in-frame clones and omits some. The top ten hold 20% to 25% of the sample, which has more than 14,000 clones, approximately 80% seen once. The sample holds a few counts of this clone. The target antigen is unknown. Other DNA variants within this sample encode the same CDR3. This sample comprised PBMCs, obtained after anti-PD-1 treatment. The chain employs TRBV2 and TRBJ2-1, with 8 bases identical to TRBD2. The TCR comes from a human donor with basal cell carcinoma. CDR3 nucleotide sequence: TGTGCCCGCTGTCACGGGGGGGCGGGGGAGGGGAGCTCCTACAATGAGCAGTTCTTC. Translating it yields CARCHGGAGEGSSYNEQFF. Variable domain in full (rest from reference TRBV2 and TRBJ2-1): EPEVTQTPSHQVTQMGQEVILRCVPISNHLYFYWYRQILGQKVEFLVSFYNNEISEKSEIFDDQFSVERPDGSNFTLKIRSTKLEDSAMYFCARCHGGAGEGSSYNEQFFGPGTRLTVL.